The 22 T cell receptor beta chains presented below share a single source sample, sequenced in a study of T cell changes during pregnancy in multiple sclerosis. Generated by immunoSEQ multiplex PCR, the TCRdb table keeps only in-frame clones and is missing some. Of some 130,000 clones in the sample, approximately 96% are singletons; the top ten hold 0.4% to 0.5%. This specimen consisted of peripheral blood, obtained after pregnancy. All receptors come from a female donor with multiple sclerosis, enrolled in a pregnancy study.

V usage is TRBV27 and J usage is TRBJ1-5, with a weak D call TRBD1 (6 bases). This CDR3 spans 14 amino acids. Between the trimmed V and J ends, which lost 5 bases and 1 base, there was a span of 9 bases. Germline V gene sequence: CDR1 MNHEY, CDR2 SMNVEV (reference sequence). This chain's CDR3 is CASSPGTSNQPQHF. The CDR3 DNA reads as TGTGCCAGCAGTCCCGGGACAAGCAATCAGCCCCAGCATTTT.

This chain connects TRBV27 to TRBJ2-7, with 9 bases lining up with TRBD1. Germline V gene lookup returns CDR1 MNHEY and CDR2 SMNVEV (reference sequence). The CDR3 has 14 residues. The ends lost 7 bases at V and 0 bases at J; junction bases unmatched: 4. In DNA, the CDR3 is TGTGCCAGCAAAACAGGGGGCATCTCCTACGAGCAGTACTTC. Its translation is CASKTGGISYEQYF.

V usage is TRBV5-4 and J usage is TRBJ1-1, with D possibly being TRBD1 (5 bases). V was cut by 0 bases and J by 0 bases, with 6 bases left in between. Germline-derived CDR1 and CDR2 are SGHNT and YYREEE (reference sequence). The CDR3 is 14 residues long. CDR3 in amino acids: CASSLGGLNTEAFF. CDR3 coding DNA: TGTGCCAGCAGCTTGGGGGGCTTGAACACTGAAGCTTTCTTT.

The chain uses TRBV7-2 and TRBJ2-7; the match to TRBD1 covers 7 bases. V shed 1 base and J 0 bases; nucleotides not matched to a gene: 9. From germline, CDR1 is SGHTA and CDR2 FQGNSA. The CDR3 runs to 17 residues. CDR3 protein: CASSLGSQGVLSYEQYF. The CDR3 nucleotides read TGTGCCAGCAGCTTAGGGAGTCAGGGGGTTCTCTCCTACGAGCAGTACTTC.

This chain connects TRBV7-9 to TRBJ2-1; possibly TRBD2 for D (5 bases). From germline, CDR1 is SEHNR and CDR2 FQNEAQ (reference sequence). The CDR3 covers 12 residues. The CDR3 here is CAAGGPYNEQFF. DNA of the CDR3: TGTGCGGCCGGCGGGCCCTACAATGAGCAGTTCTTC.

The V gene is TRBV4-2, the J gene TRBJ2-3; D is unresolved. The germline V and J ends were trimmed by 3 bases and 2 bases, with 12 bases remaining between them. Per the germline V gene, CDR1 is LGHNA and CDR2 is YNFKEQ. This CDR3 comprises 15 residues. The CDR3 protein is CASSQEEAVTDTQYF. In nucleotides, the CDR3 is TGTGCCAGCAGCCAGGAAGAGGCGGTCACAGATACGCAGTATTTT.

V and J are TRBV30 and TRBJ2-3; the D gene is possibly TRBD1 (6 bases). The CDR3 is 15 residues long. Trimming stripped 5 bases from V and 0 bases from J, with 15 bases between. CDR1 is GTSNPN and CDR2 is SVGIG in the germline V gene (reference sequence). This CDR3 is CAWQTTGPSTDTQYF. CDR3 coding DNA: TGTGCCTGGCAGACGACAGGACCTAGCACAGATACGCAGTATTTT.

The V call is TRBV28, the J call TRBJ2-2; 7 bases align to TRBD2. The ends lost 7 bases at V and 4 bases at J; junction bases unmatched: 12. Per the germline V gene, CDR1 is MDHEN and CDR2 is SYDVKM. This CDR3 is 16 amino acids long. This CDR3 reads CASTGRVGSSTGELFF. The CDR3 nucleotides read TGTGCCAGCACTGGGAGGGTTGGTAGCAGCACCGGGGAGCTGTTTTTT.

The rearrangement links TRBV19 to TRBJ1-5; D may be TRBD1 (5 bases). The CDR3 covers 14 residues. CDR1 is LNHDA, CDR2 SQIVND, per germline (reference sequence). The V end was cut by 1 base, the J end by 5 bases, with 9 bases between. CDR3 DNA sequence: TGTGCCAGTAGTATAGTATGGGGGGATCAGCCCCAGCATTTT. It yields the protein CASSIVWGDQPQHF.

This chain links TRBV5-4 with TRBJ1-6; 7 bases line up with TRBD1. This CDR3 has 16 amino acids. The germline V gene has CDR1 SGHNT and CDR2 YYREEE (reference sequence). Trimming removed 5 bases from V and 9 bases from J; junction bases left unmatched: 14. The CDR3 loop reads CASRHRDRALFSPLHF. CDR3 DNA: TGTGCCAGCAGACACCGAGACAGGGCCCTCTTTTCACCCCTCCACTTT.

The V gene is TRBV28, the J gene TRBJ1-2, with 8 bases that match TRBD1. The J segment lost 12 bases and the V segment lost 3 bases, leaving 9 bases of the junction unmatched. Germline CDR1 and CDR2: MDHEN and SYDVKM. This CDR3 is 13 amino acids long. The CDR3 protein is CASSLGPDREDTF. CDR3 DNA sequence: TGTGCCAGCAGTTTGGGCCCGGACAGGGAAGACACCTTC.

The CDR3 here is CASSFRLAHNNEQFF. CDR3 nucleotide sequence: TGTGCCAGCAGCTTCAGACTAGCGCATAACAATGAGCAGTTCTTC. The chain combines TRBV7-9 with TRBJ2-1, with 8 bases that match TRBD2. The junction had 6 bases not matched to a gene; V was cut back by 3 bases and J by 5 bases. CDR3 length: 15 residues. Germline-derived CDR1 and CDR2 are SEHNR and FQNEAQ (reference sequence).

V gene TRBV5-1 combines with J gene TRBJ1-2, with TRBD1 identical over 7 bases. The CDR3 consists of 19 residues. J lost 0 bases, V lost 0 bases, and 14 bases had no gene match. From germline, CDR1 is SGHRS and CDR2 YFSETQ. CDR3 sequence: CASSLAFGEGALPNYGYTF. The CDR3 nucleotides read TGCGCCAGCAGCTTGGCATTTGGAGAGGGGGCTCTACCTAACTATGGCTACACCTTC.

The rearrangement links TRBV9 to TRBJ2-1, with 7 bases identical to TRBD2. The germline CDR1 and CDR2 sequences are SGDLS and YYNGEE. This CDR3 contains 17 residues. The trim removed 0 bases at V and 2 bases at J, leaving 8 bases unmatched. In DNA, the CDR3 is TGTGCCAGCAGCGTAGCCCCTAGCGGCTATACCTACAATGAGCAGTTCTTC. Translated: CASSVAPSGYTYNEQFF.

The chain combines TRBV5-1 with TRBJ2-3; D not resolved. V gave up 0 bases and J gave up 2 bases, with 7 bases separating them. CDR1 and CDR2 (germline): SGHRS, YFSETQ. The CDR3 runs 14 residues. The CDR3 bases are TGCGCCAGCAGCTTGGGCACTCTCACAGATACGCAGTATTTT. This codes for CASSLGTLTDTQYF. Together with reference TRBV5-1 and TRBJ2-3, the CDR3 gives the full variable domain: KAGVTQTPRYLIKTRGQQVTLSCSPISGHRSVSWYQQTPGQGLQFLFEYFSETQRNKGNFPGRFSGRQFSNSRSEMNVSTLELGDSALYLCASSLGTLTDTQYFGPGTRLTVL.

The V call is TRBV28, the J call TRBJ2-5; no reliable D call. Germline CDR1 and CDR2: MDHEN and SYDVKM. This CDR3 has 14 amino acids. Between the trimmed V and J ends, which lost 6 bases and 4 bases, there was a span of 15 bases. The CDR3 sequence: CASRQHSRLETQYF. The CDR3 DNA is TGTGCCAGCAGACAACACTCACGACTAGAGACCCAGTACTTC.

This chain links TRBV11-1 with TRBJ2-1; 12 bases match TRBD2. Germline V CDR1 and CDR2: SGHAT, FQDESV (reference sequence). CDR3 size: 17 residues. V lost 2 bases and J lost 6; bases outside the gene matches: 8. CDR3 DNA: TGTGCCAGCAGCTTAACGCTAGCGGGAGGGTTACCCAATGAGCAGTTCTTC. Amino acids: CASSLTLAGGLPNEQFF.

The rearrangement uses TRBV30 and TRBJ2-3; 9 bases match TRBD1. The CDR3 is 11 residues long. J lost 6 bases, V lost 7 bases, and 2 bases had no gene match. Per the germline V gene, CDR1 is GTSNPN and CDR2 is SVGIG (reference sequence). This CDR3 reads CASGTGDTQYF. Written as DNA, the CDR3 is TGTGCCTCCGGGACAGGGGATACGCAGTATTTT.

This clone came up once. The rearrangement joins TRBV18 to TRBJ2-1; 13 bases are a match to TRBD2. V lost 1 base to trimming and J lost 6 bases; unmatched junction nucleotides: 3. Looked up from germline, CDR1 is KGHSH and CDR2 is LQKENI. The CDR3 has 16 residues. The CDR3 spells CASSPRTSGSRNEQFF. The CDR3 nucleotides are TGTGCCAGCTCACCACGGACTAGCGGGAGTCGCAATGAGCAGTTCTTC. Supplemented by reference TRBV18 and TRBJ2-1, the full variable domain reads NAGVMQNPRHLVRRRGQEARLRCSPMKGHSHVYWYRQLPEEGLKFMVYLQKENIIDESGMPKERFSAEFPKEGPSILRIQQVVRGDSAAYFCASSPRTSGSRNEQFFGPGTRLTVL.

V and J are TRBV9 and TRBJ2-3; 13 nucleotides align to TRBD2. J gave up 7 bases and V 4 bases, and 18 bases lay outside the gene matches. Germline CDR1 and CDR2: SGDLS and YYNGEE. The CDR3 extends over 19 amino acids. The CDR3 DNA reads as TGTGCCAGCAGCCCAAGGACTAGCGGGAGTCGCTCGGTCAGATATACGCAGTATTTT. It encodes CASSPRTSGSRSVRYTQYF.

This sequence joins TRBV27 and TRBJ2-1; perhaps TRBD2 as D (6 bases). CDR1 and CDR2 (germline): MNHEY, SMNVEV (reference sequence). Trimming shortened V by 1 base and J by 6 bases, and 19 bases separated the two germline ends. CDR3 size: 17 residues. CDR3: CASSLLPPGLGFNEQFF. CDR3 DNA sequence: TGTGCCAGCAGTTTATTACCCCCGGGACTGGGGTTCAATGAGCAGTTCTTC.

The chain recombines TRBV2 with TRBJ2-7, with 8 bases identical to TRBD1. The CDR3 runs 15 residues. Germline CDR1 SNHLY, CDR2 FYNNEI. Trimming at V came to 0 bases and at J to 6 bases, leaving 7 bases not matched to a gene. The DNA for the CDR3 is TGTGCCAGCAGTGAAGCTCGAGGACAGGGAGGCGAGCAGTACTTC. Amino acid sequence: CASSEARGQGGEQYF.